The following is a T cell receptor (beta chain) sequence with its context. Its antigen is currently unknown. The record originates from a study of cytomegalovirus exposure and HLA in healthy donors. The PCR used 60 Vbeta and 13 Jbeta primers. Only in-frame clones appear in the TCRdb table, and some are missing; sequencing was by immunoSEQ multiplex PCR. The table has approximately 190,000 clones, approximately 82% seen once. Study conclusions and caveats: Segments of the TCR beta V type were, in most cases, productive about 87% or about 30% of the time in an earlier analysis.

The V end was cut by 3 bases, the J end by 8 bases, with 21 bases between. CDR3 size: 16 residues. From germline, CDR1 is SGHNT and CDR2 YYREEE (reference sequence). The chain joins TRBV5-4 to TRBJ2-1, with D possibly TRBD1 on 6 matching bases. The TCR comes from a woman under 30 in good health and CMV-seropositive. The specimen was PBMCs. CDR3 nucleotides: TGTGCCAGCAGCTCCGTCACCGGGTCCCAGGGGTATGAGCAGTTCTTC. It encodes CASSSVTGSQGYEQFF.